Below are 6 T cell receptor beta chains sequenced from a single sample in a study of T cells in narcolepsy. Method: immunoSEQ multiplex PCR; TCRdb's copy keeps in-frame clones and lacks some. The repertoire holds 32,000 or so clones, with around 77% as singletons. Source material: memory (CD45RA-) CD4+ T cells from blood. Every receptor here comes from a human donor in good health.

In DNA, the CDR3 is TGTGCCAGCAGCTTTTCGGGAGAGTTAACGTCCTACAATGAGCAGTTCTTC. Residues: CASSFSGELTSYNEQFF. The chain carries TRBV7-2 and TRBJ2-1, with TRBD2 as a possible D gene (6 bases). Trimming pared 3 bases from V and 1 base from J, leaving 16 bases between. Germline CDR1 is SGHTA and CDR2 is FQGNSA. The CDR3 is 17 residues long.

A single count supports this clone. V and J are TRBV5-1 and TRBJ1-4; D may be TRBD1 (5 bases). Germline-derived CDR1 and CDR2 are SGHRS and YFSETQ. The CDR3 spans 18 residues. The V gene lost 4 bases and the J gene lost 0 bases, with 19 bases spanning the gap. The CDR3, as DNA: TGCGCCAGCAGCGGGGCAGGCGACCCTCAGGCAACTAATGAAAAACTGTTTTTT. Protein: CASSGAGDPQATNEKLFF. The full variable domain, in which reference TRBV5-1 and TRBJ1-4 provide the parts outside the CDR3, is KAGVTQTPRYLIKTRGQQVTLSCSPISGHRSVSWYQQTPGQGLQFLFEYFSETQRNKGNFPGRFSGRQFSNSRSEMNVSTLELGDSALYLCASSGAGDPQATNEKLFFGSGTQLSVL.

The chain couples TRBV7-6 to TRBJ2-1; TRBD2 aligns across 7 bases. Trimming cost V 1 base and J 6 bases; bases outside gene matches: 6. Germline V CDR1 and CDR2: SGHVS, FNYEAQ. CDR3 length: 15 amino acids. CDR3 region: CASSLDSGASNEQFF. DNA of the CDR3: TGTGCCAGCAGCTTAGACAGCGGGGCTTCCAATGAGCAGTTCTTC.

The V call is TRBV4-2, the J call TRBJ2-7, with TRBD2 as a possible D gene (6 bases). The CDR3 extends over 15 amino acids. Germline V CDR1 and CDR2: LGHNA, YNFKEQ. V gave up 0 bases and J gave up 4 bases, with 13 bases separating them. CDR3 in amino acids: CASSQDLGLVYEQYF. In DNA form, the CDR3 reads TGTGCCAGCAGCCAAGACCTGGGACTTGTTTACGAGCAGTACTTC.

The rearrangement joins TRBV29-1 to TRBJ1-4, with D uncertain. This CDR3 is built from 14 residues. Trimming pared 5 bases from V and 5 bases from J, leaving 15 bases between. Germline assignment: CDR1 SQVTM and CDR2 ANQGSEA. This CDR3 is CSVIQTEPNEKLFF. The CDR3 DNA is TGCAGCGTTATTCAAACAGAACCAAATGAAAAACTGTTTTTT.

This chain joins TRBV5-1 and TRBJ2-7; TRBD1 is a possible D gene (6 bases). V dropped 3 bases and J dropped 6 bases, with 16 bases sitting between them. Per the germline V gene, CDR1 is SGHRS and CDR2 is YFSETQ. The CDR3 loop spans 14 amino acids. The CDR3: CASSSDSTRIEQYF. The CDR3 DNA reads TGCGCCAGCAGCTCGGACAGTACCAGGATCGAGCAGTACTTC. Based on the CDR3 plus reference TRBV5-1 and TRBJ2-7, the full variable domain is KAGVTQTPRYLIKTRGQQVTLSCSPISGHRSVSWYQQTPGQGLQFLFEYFSETQRNKGNFPGRFSGRQFSNSRSEMNVSTLELGDSALYLCASSSDSTRIEQYFGPGTRLTVT.